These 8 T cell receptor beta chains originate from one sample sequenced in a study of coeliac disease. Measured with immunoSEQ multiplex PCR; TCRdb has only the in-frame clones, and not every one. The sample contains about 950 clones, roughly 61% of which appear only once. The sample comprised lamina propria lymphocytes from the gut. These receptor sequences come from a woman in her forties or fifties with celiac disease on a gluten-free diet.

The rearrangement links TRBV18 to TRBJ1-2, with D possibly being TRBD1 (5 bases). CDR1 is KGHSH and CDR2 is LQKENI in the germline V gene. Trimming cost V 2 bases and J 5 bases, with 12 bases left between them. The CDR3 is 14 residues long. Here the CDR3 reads CASSPVATVYGYTF. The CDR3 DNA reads TGTGCCAGCTCACCAGTCGCGACAGTTTATGGCTACACCTTC.

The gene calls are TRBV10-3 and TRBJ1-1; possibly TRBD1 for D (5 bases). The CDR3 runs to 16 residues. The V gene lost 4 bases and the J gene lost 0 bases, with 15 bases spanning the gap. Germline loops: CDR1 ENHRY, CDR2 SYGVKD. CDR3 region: CAISARGAQMNTEAFF. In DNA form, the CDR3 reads TGTGCCATCAGTGCTCGTGGGGCCCAGATGAACACTGAAGCTTTCTTT.

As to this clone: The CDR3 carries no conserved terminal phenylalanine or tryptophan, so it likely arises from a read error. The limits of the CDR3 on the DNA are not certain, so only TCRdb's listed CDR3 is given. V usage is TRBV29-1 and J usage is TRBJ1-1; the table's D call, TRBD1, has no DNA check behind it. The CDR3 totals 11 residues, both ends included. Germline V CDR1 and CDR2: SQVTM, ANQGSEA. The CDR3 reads CSVGNRGGIRV.

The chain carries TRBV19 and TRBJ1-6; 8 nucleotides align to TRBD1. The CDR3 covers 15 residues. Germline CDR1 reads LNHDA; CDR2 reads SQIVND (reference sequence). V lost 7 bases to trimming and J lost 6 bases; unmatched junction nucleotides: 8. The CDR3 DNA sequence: TGTGCCAGTAATCTCAGGGGGCGAGGTAATTCACCCCTCCACTTT. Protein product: CASNLRGRGNSPLHF.

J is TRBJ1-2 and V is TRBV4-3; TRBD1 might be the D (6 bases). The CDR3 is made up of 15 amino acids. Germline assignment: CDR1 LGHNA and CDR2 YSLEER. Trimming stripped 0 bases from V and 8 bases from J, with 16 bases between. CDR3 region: CASSQDTGGLEGYTF. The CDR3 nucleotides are TGCGCCAGCAGCCAAGATACGGGGGGCCTTGAGGGCTACACCTTC.

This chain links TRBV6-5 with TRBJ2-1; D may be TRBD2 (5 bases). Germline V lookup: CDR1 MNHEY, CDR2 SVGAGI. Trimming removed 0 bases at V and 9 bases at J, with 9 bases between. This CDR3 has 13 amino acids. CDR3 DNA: TGTGCCAGCAGTTACTCTCCGGGAACTGAGCAGTTCTTC. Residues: CASSYSPGTEQFF.

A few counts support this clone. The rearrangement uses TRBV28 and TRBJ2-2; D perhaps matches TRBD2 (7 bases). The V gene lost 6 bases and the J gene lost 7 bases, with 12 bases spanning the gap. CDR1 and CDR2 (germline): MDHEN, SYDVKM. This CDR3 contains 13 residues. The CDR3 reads CASRPRGGGELFF. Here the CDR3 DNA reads TGTGCCAGCAGACCTAGGGGGGGCGGGGAGCTGTTTTTT.

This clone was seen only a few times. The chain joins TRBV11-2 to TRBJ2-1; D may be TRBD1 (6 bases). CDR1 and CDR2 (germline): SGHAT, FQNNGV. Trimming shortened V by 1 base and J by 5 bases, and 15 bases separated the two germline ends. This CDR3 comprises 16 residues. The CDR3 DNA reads TGTGCCAGCAGCTTAGTCGGGCAGGGGTGGGACAATGAGCAGTTCTTC. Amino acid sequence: CASSLVGQGWDNEQFF.